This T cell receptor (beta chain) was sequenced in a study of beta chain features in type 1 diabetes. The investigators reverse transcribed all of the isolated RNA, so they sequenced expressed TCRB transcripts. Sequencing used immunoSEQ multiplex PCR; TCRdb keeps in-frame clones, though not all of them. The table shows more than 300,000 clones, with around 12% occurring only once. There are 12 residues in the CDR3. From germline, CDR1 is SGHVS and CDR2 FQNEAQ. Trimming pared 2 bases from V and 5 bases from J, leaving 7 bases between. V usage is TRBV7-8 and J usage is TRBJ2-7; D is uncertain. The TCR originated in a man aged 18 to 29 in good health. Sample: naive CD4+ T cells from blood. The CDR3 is CASSLSSDEQYF. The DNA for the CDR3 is TGTGCCAGCAGCTTAAGTTCAGACGAGCAGTACTTC.